The subject of this entry is one T cell receptor beta chain. Its antigen is undetermined. V gave up 0 bases and J gave up 4 bases; unmatched junction bases: 3. This CDR3 spans 16 amino acids. Germline CDR1 is ENHRY and CDR2 is SYGVKD. Time point given: week 23, last vaccination. What each vaccine dose contained was 300 ug of mutant IDH1 20-mer peptide, accompanied by topical imiquimod. These data belong to a study of a mutant IDH1 vaccine in newly diagnosed glioma. Study context: Patients had received radiotherapy, temozolomide, or both previously, most receiving both.

Sequenced by immunoSEQ multiplex PCR; TCRdb stores in-frame clones only, minus some. The sample includes about 20,000 clones, roughly four fifths seen only once; the top ten take about 12%. Study results and caveats: Whatever changes occurred in top peripheral T cell clonotypes seemed unrelated to pseudoprogression.

The rearrangement joins TRBV10-3 to TRBJ2-2; TRBD2 aligns across 9 bases. The TCR originated in a man aged 30 to 39 with glioma. The specimen was PBMCs, collected from a glioma patient whose treatment included an IDH1 peptide vaccine. The CDR3 DNA follows: TGTGCCATCAGTGAGTCCCCAGCGGGAGGCACCGGGGAGCTGTTTTTT. It encodes CAISESPAGGTGELFF.